The 26 T cell receptor beta chains presented below share a single source sample, sequenced in a study of PD-L1 blockade in urothelial cancer. The repertoire was sequenced with immunoSEQ multiplex PCR; TCRdb's copy has only in-frame clones and lacks some. The sample includes roughly 87,000 clones, around 90% of them seen just once. The sample here was PBMCs, taken around atezolizumab (anti-PD-L1) treatment. All receptors derive from a woman in her seventies with urothelial cancer.

The chain is built from TRBV19 and TRBJ1-5; D unresolved. This CDR3 spans 16 amino acids. Deletions cut 4 bases from V and 1 base from J, with 14 bases between. From germline, CDR1 is LNHDA and CDR2 SQIVND (reference sequence). CDR3 loop: CASSTRAGGSNQPQHF. The CDR3, as DNA: TGTGCCAGTAGTACGCGGGCAGGAGGAAGCAATCAGCCCCAGCATTTT.

This clone was detected only a few times. The rearrangement joins TRBV4-1 to TRBJ1-1; D is ambiguous. CDR1 MGHRA and CDR2 YSYEKL come from the germline V gene. The CDR3 loop spans 13 amino acids. The V and J ends lost 4 bases and 1 base respectively, with 7 bases between them. CDR3 protein: CASSPRGNTEAFF. The CDR3 DNA reads TGCGCCAGCAGCCCGCGAGGGAACACTGAAGCTTTCTTT.

The chain employs TRBV10-2 and TRBJ2-7; perhaps TRBD1 as D (6 bases). Between the trimmed V and J ends, which lost 3 bases and 2 bases, there was a span of 11 bases. From germline, CDR1 is WSHSY and CDR2 SAAADI. The CDR3 runs 14 residues. This CDR3 is CASSEMAGAYEQYF. For the CDR3, the DNA is TGCGCCAGCAGTGAAATGGCAGGGGCCTACGAGCAGTACTTC.

This chain links TRBV2 with TRBJ1-2, with D possibly being TRBD1 (6 bases). Trimming stripped 8 bases from V and 4 bases from J, with 20 bases between. Germline V lookup: CDR1 SNHLY, CDR2 FYNNEI. CDR3 length equals 15 residues. CDR3 sequence (DNA): TGTGCCAGCCGCATGGGGGCCCAAAGTACCTATGGCTACACCTTC. It encodes CASRMGAQSTYGYTF.

V gene TRBV7-8 combines with J gene TRBJ2-4, with TRBD2 matching 7 bases. CDR1 and CDR2 from the germline V gene are SGHVS and FQNEAQ. With V trimmed by 3 bases and J by 2 bases, 7 bases remained unmatched. The CDR3 extends over 16 amino acids. The CDR3 DNA sequence: TGTGCCAGCAGCTTTAGTGGGGGACTAACCAAAAACATTCAGTACTTC. Protein product: CASSFSGGLTKNIQYF. The full variable domain, its missing parts supplied by reference TRBV7-8 and TRBJ2-4, is GAGVSQSPRYKVAKRGQDVALRCDPISGHVSLFWYQQALGQGPEFLTYFQNEAQLDKSGLPSDRFFAERPEGSVSTLKIQRTQQEDSAVYLCASSFSGGLTKNIQYFGAGTRLSVL.

The rearrangement uses TRBV5-1 and TRBJ2-7, with a possible D match to TRBD2 (6 bases). CDR1 and CDR2 from the germline V gene are SGHRS and YFSETQ. The V gene lost 3 bases and the J gene lost 2 bases, with 18 bases spanning the gap. The CDR3 spans 16 residues. The DNA of the CDR3 is TGCGCCAGCAGCTCCACTAGTGGGAGGACCACCTACGAGCAGTACTTC. Translation gives CASSSTSGRTTYEQYF.

As DNA, the CDR3 is TGTGCCAGCAGCTCCGGGACAGGGGGCAGTAGTTTCACAGATACGCAGTATTTT. The encoded protein is CASSSGTGGSSFTDTQYF. The V call is TRBV7-9, the J call TRBJ2-3; 12 bases are shared with TRBD1. Unmatched junction bases numbered 10, after V lost 4 bases and J lost 2 bases. This CDR3 is 18 amino acids long. The germline V gene has CDR1 SEHNR and CDR2 FQNEAQ (reference sequence). The whole variable domain, filled in from reference TRBV7-9 and TRBJ2-3, reads DTGVSQNPRHKITKRGQNVTFRCDPISEHNRLYWYRQTLGQGPEFLTYFQNEAQLEKSRLLSDRFSAERPKGSFSTLEIQRTEQGDSAMYLCASSSGTGGSSFTDTQYFGPGTRLTVL.

CDR3 sequence: CSVDKGQGAYGYTF. The CDR3 coding sequence is TGCAGCGTTGATAAGGGGCAGGGGGCCTATGGCTACACCTTC. V and J are TRBV29-1 and TRBJ1-2, with TRBD1 identical over 8 bases. Germline assignment: CDR1 SQVTM and CDR2 ANQGSEA. J was trimmed by 4 bases and V by 3 bases; bases with no gene match: 7. CDR3 length: 14 residues. Together with reference TRBV29-1 and TRBJ1-2, the CDR3 gives the full variable domain: SAVISQKPSRDICQRGTSLTIQCQVDSQVTMMFWYRQQPGQSLTLIATANQGSEATYESGFVIDKFPISRPNLTFSTLTVSNMSPEDSSIYLCSVDKGQGAYGYTFGSGTRLTVV.

This chain uses TRBV7-2 with TRBJ1-5; D is unclear. The germline CDR1 and CDR2 sequences are SGHTA and FQGNSA. The CDR3 is 12 amino acids. Trimming removed 2 bases at V and 9 bases at J, with 8 bases between. The CDR3 DNA follows: TGTGCCAGCAGCTTACCTCCTTGGCCCCAGCATTTT. The encoded protein is CASSLPPWPQHF.

CDR3 amino acids: CASSDSDRGVYSNQPQHF. In nucleotides, the CDR3 is TGCGCCAGCAGTGACAGTGACAGGGGGGTTTATAGCAATCAGCCCCAGCATTTT. The chain carries TRBV10-1 and TRBJ1-5, with TRBD1 matching 9 bases. This CDR3 region has 18 residues. Germline values: CDR1 WNHNN, CDR2 SYGVQD (reference sequence). V trimming: 3 bases; J trimming: 0 bases; junction bases outside the gene matches: 9.

This chain links TRBV5-1 with TRBJ2-1; the match to TRBD2 covers 13 bases. CDR1 is SGHRS and CDR2 is YFSETQ in the germline V gene. The CDR3 extends over 16 amino acids. V was clipped by 6 bases and J by 5 bases; unmatched bases: 8. For the CDR3, the DNA is TGCGCCAGCACCTCACTAGCGGGGGGGCCCCACAATGAGCAGTTCTTC. The encoded protein is CASTSLAGGPHNEQFF.

CDR3: CASWGTGGLKGYTF. CDR3 bases: TGTGCCAGCTGGGGGACAGGGGGCTTGAAGGGCTACACCTTC. This sequence joins TRBV28 and TRBJ1-2, with 12 bases matching TRBD1. The CDR3 runs to 14 residues. V shed 8 bases, J shed 8 bases, and the junction held 9 bases outside the gene matches. The germline gives CDR1 MDHEN, CDR2 SYDVKM.

The chain has TRBV18 and TRBJ2-5; D might be TRBD1 (6 bases). Germline V gene data show CDR1 as KGHSH and CDR2 as LQKENI. The CDR3 spans 15 residues. V lost 2 bases and J lost 2, with 12 bases in between. CDR3 loop: CASSPEDSPQETQYF. In DNA form, the CDR3 reads TGTGCCAGCTCACCAGAGGACAGTCCTCAAGAGACCCAGTACTTC.

This clone was found a few times. The rearrangement joins TRBV5-6 to TRBJ2-5; TRBD2 matches at 14 bases. Losses at the gene ends were 1 base for V and 5 bases for J; bases not matched to a gene: 7. The CDR3 runs 17 residues. Germline CDR1 SGHDT, CDR2 YYEEEE. The CDR3 region is CASSLKPGLAGVETQYF. CDR3 nucleotides: TGTGCCAGCAGCTTGAAACCGGGACTAGCGGGAGTTGAGACCCAGTACTTC.

As DNA, the CDR3 is TGTGCCAGCAGTGAAGCGCTTCTGGCGGGAATATGGAACGGGGAGCTGTTTTTT. It encodes CASSEALLAGIWNGELFF. V is TRBV6-1 and J is TRBJ2-2; a possible D gene is TRBD2 (6 bases). The germline V and J ends were trimmed by 0 bases and 7 bases, with 21 bases remaining between them. The V gene's germline CDR1 is MNHNS and CDR2 SASEGT. This CDR3 spans 18 amino acids.

The chain is built from TRBV30 and TRBJ2-7, with 7 nucleotides matching TRBD1. The V segment lost 8 bases and the J segment 1 base; nucleotides outside the gene matches: 5. The germline V gene encodes CDR1 GTSNPN and CDR2 SVGIG (reference sequence). This CDR3 is built from 12 residues. The CDR3 coding sequence is TGTGCCGGGACGGGACAGTCCTACGAGCAGTACTTC. Protein product: CAGTGQSYEQYF.

The chain recombines TRBV7-3 with TRBJ2-3; 14 bases match TRBD2. V dropped 2 bases and J dropped 4; count of bases not matched to a gene: 2. The CDR3 length is 16 residues. Germline lookup yields CDR1 SGHTA and CDR2 FQGTGA. The CDR3 DNA sequence: TGTGCCAGCAGCTTAGGGACTAGCGGGAGAGCAGATACGCAGTATTTT. Its protein product is CASSLGTSGRADTQYF.

This chain links TRBV6-5 with TRBJ1-4; 7 bases align to TRBD1. This CDR3 is built from 16 residues. Per the germline V gene, CDR1 is MNHEY and CDR2 is SVGAGI. V lost 2 bases, J lost 5 bases, and 8 bases stayed unmatched. This CDR3 reads CASSYHPGQLNEKLFF. CDR3 DNA: TGTGCCAGCAGTTACCATCCGGGACAGCTGAATGAAAAACTGTTTTTT.

The V gene is TRBV5-8, the J gene TRBJ2-3; 13 nucleotides line up with TRBD2. The V and J ends lost 1 base and 4 bases, in that order; junction bases with no gene match: 9. Germline V CDR1 and CDR2: SGHTS, YDEGEE. CDR3 size: 18 residues. DNA for the CDR3: TGTGCCAGCAGCTTGCTAGGACTAGCGGGAGACATCGCAGATACGCAGTATTTT. It translates to CASSLLGLAGDIADTQYF.

The chain uses TRBV14 and TRBJ1-6; TRBD1 matches 7 bases. The ends lost 1 base at V and 9 bases at J; junction bases unmatched: 6. The CDR3 length is 15 residues. Germline values: CDR1 SGHDN, CDR2 FVKESK. This chain's CDR3 is CASSQVMAGGSPLHF. In DNA form, the CDR3 reads TGTGCCAGCAGCCAAGTGATGGCAGGGGGTTCACCCCTCCACTTT.

The rearrangement links TRBV30 to TRBJ1-1; D uncertain. Germline V gives CDR1 GTSNPN, CDR2 SVGIG (reference sequence). Trimming stripped 4 bases from V and 4 bases from J, with 10 bases between. This CDR3 comprises 12 residues. The CDR3 DNA follows: TGTGCCTGGAATCCGGAGGGCACTGAAGCTTTCTTT. Translating it yields CAWNPEGTEAFF.

The chain is built from TRBV9 and TRBJ2-2, with 9 bases identical to TRBD1. Germline-derived CDR1 and CDR2 are SGDLS and YYNGEE. This CDR3 is built from 16 residues. V was clipped by 3 bases and J by 0 bases; unmatched bases: 3. The CDR3 DNA sequence: TGTGCCAGCAGCGCGGGACAGGGCGCGAACACCGGGGAGCTGTTTTTT. Translating gives CASSAGQGANTGELFF. Drawing the rest from reference TRBV9 and TRBJ2-2, the complete variable domain is DSGVTQTPKHLITATGQRVTLRCSPRSGDLSVYWYQQSLDQGLQFLIQYYNGEERAKGNILERFSAQQFPDLHSELNLSSLELGDSALYFCASSAGQGANTGELFFGEGSRLTVL.

The rearrangement links TRBV9 to TRBJ1-2; a possible D gene is TRBD1 (6 bases). CDR1 SGDLS and CDR2 YYNGEE come from the germline V gene. V lost 4 bases and J lost 6, with 10 bases in between. The CDR3 runs 12 residues. Written as DNA, the CDR3 is TGTGCCAGCAGCTTACAGGGTAATGGCTACACCTTC. Amino acid sequence: CASSLQGNGYTF.

The CDR3 sequence: CASSLRAYNSPLHF. The CDR3 DNA sequence: TGTGCCAGCAGCTTGAGGGCGTATAATTCACCCCTCCACTTT. The rearrangement links TRBV11-2 to TRBJ1-6; D is undetermined. V gave up 3 bases and J gave up 4 bases, with 7 bases separating them. There are 14 residues in the CDR3. Germline V CDR1 and CDR2: SGHAT, FQNNGV. Looking up the rest from reference TRBV11-2 and TRBJ1-6 gives the full variable domain: EAGVAQSPRYKIIEKRQSVAFWCNPISGHATLYWYQQILGQGPKLLIQFQNNGVVDDSQLPKDRFSAERLKGVDSTLKIQPAKLEDSAVYLCASSLRAYNSPLHFGNGTRLTVT.

The V and J genes are TRBV29-1 and TRBJ2-1; 7 positions match TRBD2. Germline-derived CDR1 and CDR2 are SQVTM and ANQGSEA. The CDR3 length is 12 residues. J was trimmed by 8 bases and V by 8 bases; bases with no gene match: 9. The DNA for the CDR3 is TGCAGCTCTGTTGGTAGCGGGTATGAGCAGTTCTTC. This sequence encodes CSSVGSGYEQFF.

V and J are TRBV6-1 and TRBJ2-5; TRBD1 matches 10 bases. CDR3 size: 13 residues. J was trimmed by 5 bases and V by 5 bases; bases with no gene match: 2. CDR1 is MNHNS, CDR2 SASEGT, per germline. The CDR3 DNA reads as TGTGCCAGCAGTACGGGACAGGGGGAGACCCAGTACTTC. Translating gives CASSTGQGETQYF.